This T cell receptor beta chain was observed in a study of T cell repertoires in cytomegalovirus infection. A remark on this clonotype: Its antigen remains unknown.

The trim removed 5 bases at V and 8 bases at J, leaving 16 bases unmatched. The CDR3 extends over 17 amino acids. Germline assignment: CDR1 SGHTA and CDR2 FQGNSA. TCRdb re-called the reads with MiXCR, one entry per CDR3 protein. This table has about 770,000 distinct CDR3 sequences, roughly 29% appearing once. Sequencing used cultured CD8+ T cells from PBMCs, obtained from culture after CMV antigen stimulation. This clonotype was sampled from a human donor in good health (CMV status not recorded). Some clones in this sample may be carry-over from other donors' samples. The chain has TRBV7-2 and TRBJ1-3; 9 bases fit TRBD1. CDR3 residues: CASSPKGQGGFDDTIYF. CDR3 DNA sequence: TGTGCCAGCAGCCCCAAGGGACAGGGAGGTTTCGACGACACCATATATTTT.